Listed below are T cell receptor beta chains from one sample, sequenced in a study of CD8+ T cells in alopecia areata. This table comes from immunoSEQ multiplex PCR, and its TCRdb copy is limited to in-frame clones, with some not included. The sample records around 250,000 clones, roughly two thirds being singletons. The specimen was CD4+ T cells sorted from blood, collected at week 0. The receptors were sampled from a human donor with alopecia areata. CDR3s include the opening cysteine and the closing phenylalanine or tryptophan. A D gene is named only where the DNA matches it firmly. Size is stated for part of the rows, as once, few or many counts, or as a class when the clone is expanded.

size: -
D: TRBD1
V: TRBV7-6
J: TRBJ2-7
CDR3: CASAGTGNNEQYF
DNA: TGTGCCAGCGCCGGGACAGGGAATAACGAGCAGTACTTC

size: -
D: -
V: TRBV30
J: TRBJ1-5
CDR3: CAWKAPAAGGRWQPQHF
DNA: TGTGCCTGGAAGGCCCCGGCGGCGGGGGGCCGCTGGCAGCCCCAGCATTTT

size: few
D: -
V: TRBV5-1
J: TRBJ2-7
CDR3: CASTLKDEQYF
DNA: TGCGCCAGCACCCTGAAGGACGAGCAGTACTTC

size: few
D: -
V: TRBV2
J: TRBJ2-2
CDR3: CASNRAATGELFF
DNA: TGTGCCAGCAACAGGGCCGCTACCGGGGAGCTGTTTTTT

size: few
D: -
V: TRBV6-6
J: TRBJ2-6
CDR3: CASTPHRTGANVLTF
DNA: TGTGCCAGCACCCCCCACAGGACTGGGGCCAACGTCCTGACTTTC

size: -
D: -
V: TRBV29-1
J: TRBJ2-5
CDR3: CSVEKTVKETQYF
DNA: TGCAGCGTTGAGAAGACAGTGAAAGAGACCCAGTACTTC

size: few
D: -
V: TRBV29-1
J: TRBJ2-5
CDR3: CSVESGAAATQYF
DNA: TGCAGCGTTGAGAGTGGGGCGGCGGCGACCCAGTACTTC

size: -
D: TRBD2
V: TRBV7-9
J: TRBJ2-4
CDR3: CASSPRTSGGPPTQYF
DNA: TGTGCCAGCAGCCCGAGGACTAGCGGGGGCCCACCTACTCAGTACTTC

size: -
D: TRBD2
V: TRBV27
J: TRBJ2-2
CDR3: CASSLGLAGAGELFF
DNA: TGTGCCAGCAGCTTGGGACTAGCGGGGGCTGGGGAGCTGTTTTTT

size: -
D: -
V: TRBV6-6
J: TRBJ2-2
CDR3: CASRKPGHATGELFF
DNA: TGTGCCAGCAGAAAACCAGGGCATGCCACCGGGGAGCTGTTTTTT

size: -
D: -
V: TRBV25-1
J: TRBJ2-5
CDR3: CASSGSETQYF
DNA: TGTGCCAGCAGTGGGTCAGAGACCCAGTACTTC

size: -
D: -
V: TRBV4-3
J: TRBJ1-6
CDR3: CASSQDAQGRDSPLHF
DNA: TGCGCCAGCAGCCAAGATGCCCAGGGAAGGGATTCACCCCTCCACTTT

size: -
D: -
V: TRBV2
J: TRBJ2-1
CDR3: CASSPRVGEQFF
DNA: TGTGCCAGCAGTCCACGGGTCGGTGAGCAGTTCTTC

size: -
D: TRBD2
V: TRBV30
J: TRBJ2-7
CDR3: CAWSSGGPEQYF
DNA: TGTGCCTGGAGTTCGGGAGGGCCAGAGCAGTACTTC

size: -
D: -
V: TRBV25-1
J: TRBJ2-4
CDR3: CASSTRNIQYF
DNA: TGTGCCAGCAGTACTAGGAACATTCAGTACTTC

size: few
D: TRBD1
V: TRBV27
J: TRBJ1-5
CDR3: CASSSEQGDQPQHF
DNA: TGTGCCAGCAGTTCGGAACAGGGGGATCAGCCCCAGCATTTT

size: few
D: -
V: TRBV7-2
J: TRBJ1-5
CDR3: CASSLGGTGTNQPQHF
DNA: TGTGCCAGCAGCTTAGGCGGAACAGGGACCAATCAGCCCCAGCATTTT

size: -
D: TRBD1
V: TRBV14
J: TRBJ2-7
CDR3: CASSRDRVSAYEQYF
DNA: TGTGCCAGCAGCCGAGACAGGGTATCAGCCTACGAGCAGTACTTC

size: once
D: -
V: TRBV30
J: TRBJ1-2
CDR3: CAWSRSYGYTF
DNA: TGTGCCTGGAGTAGATCCTATGGCTACACCTTC

size: -
D: -
V: TRBV5-6
J: TRBJ2-7
CDR3: CASSPRHSYEQYF
DNA: TGTGCCAGCAGCCCAAGGCACTCCTACGAGCAGTACTTC

size: once
D: TRBD2
V: TRBV6-5
J: TRBJ2-5
CDR3: CASSYLAGAGETQYF
DNA: TGTGCCAGCAGTTACCTAGCGGGGGCCGGGGAGACCCAGTACTTC

size: -
D: -
V: TRBV2
J: TRBJ1-6
CDR3: CASSEGGLSPLHF
DNA: TGTGCCAGCAGTGAAGGGGGGCTTTCACCCCTCCACTTT

size: -
D: -
V: TRBV30
J: TRBJ2-7
CDR3: CAWSRDTSSYEQYF
DNA: TGTGCCTGGAGTCGAGACACATCCTCCTACGAGCAGTACTTC

size: -
D: -
V: TRBV20-1
J: TRBJ2-2
CDR3: CSARNTGELFF
DNA: TGCAGTGCTAGAAACACCGGGGAGCTGTTTTTT

size: -
D: TRBD2
V: TRBV29-1
J: TRBJ2-7
CDR3: CSAKAGGAGHEQYF
DNA: TGCAGCGCCAAAGCCGGGGGGGCCGGGCACGAGCAGTACTTC

size: few
D: -
V: TRBV29-1
J: TRBJ2-7
CDR3: CSVGDRTSYEQYF
DNA: TGCAGCGTGGGGGACCGCACATCCTACGAGCAGTACTTC

size: few
D: -
V: TRBV19
J: TRBJ2-3
CDR3: CASGDFTDTQYF
DNA: TGTGCCAGTGGGGACTTCACAGATACGCAGTATTTT

size: -
D: TRBD1
V: TRBV29-1
J: TRBJ2-5
CDR3: CSAWTGPGETQYF
DNA: TGCAGCGCCTGGACAGGACCGGGGGAGACCCAGTACTTC